This TCR beta chain was recorded in a study of OX40 agonist ivuxolimab in advanced cancers. Study-wide results and caveats: Nonresponders included some who also had low normalized T-cell clonal expansion. No antigen was identified for the clonally expanded peripheral T cells.

Profiling relied on immunoSEQ multiplex PCR, and the TCRdb table lists in-frame clones only, not all of them. The sample holds about 63,000 clones; roughly 89% are singletons and the top ten take 9.5% to 15%. Comment on this clone: Its antigen is still unknown.

The germline V gene has CDR1 MNHEY and CDR2 SMNVEV (reference sequence). The J segment lost 4 bases and the V segment lost 6 bases, leaving 9 bases of the junction unmatched. This CDR3 contains 15 residues. V and J are TRBV27 and TRBJ2-1; TRBD2 matches 7 bases. The clonotype comes from an adult with an advanced solid tumor such as melanoma, head and neck, liver or kidney cancer. The source material was CD4+ or CD8+ T cells sorted from blood, sampled in a trial of the OX40 agonist ivuxolimab. The CDR3 here is CASRGGRAFYNEQFF. The CDR3 region has the DNA TGTGCCAGCAGGGGGGGGAGGGCCTTTTACAATGAGCAGTTCTTC.